This TCR beta chain was found in a study of CD8 T cells in ankylosing spondylitis. Each TCR beta library was made by quantitative 5'-RACE that incorporated molecular barcodes. TCRdb recomputed calls from the 5' RACE reads with MiXCR, one row per CDR3 protein. The table has around 230,000 distinct CDR3 sequences, roughly 8.2% seen once. This clonotype was seen ten or more times. The germline V gene encodes CDR1 LGHDT and CDR2 YNNKEL (reference sequence). This CDR3 has 16 amino acids. V was shortened by 0 bases and J by 9 bases, with 18 bases between the two germline ends. This sequence was found in a female donor with ankylosing spondylitis or in good health (not recorded which). Sequenced material: blood, either unsorted or a sorted T cell fraction (not recorded which). The V and J genes are TRBV3-1 and TRBJ2-1; D is possibly TRBD1 (5 bases). The DNA of the CDR3 is TGTGCCAGCAGCCAAGAAGGGTGGAAAGGGGTTGGTGAGCAGTTCTTC. Its translation is CASSQEGWKGVGEQFF.